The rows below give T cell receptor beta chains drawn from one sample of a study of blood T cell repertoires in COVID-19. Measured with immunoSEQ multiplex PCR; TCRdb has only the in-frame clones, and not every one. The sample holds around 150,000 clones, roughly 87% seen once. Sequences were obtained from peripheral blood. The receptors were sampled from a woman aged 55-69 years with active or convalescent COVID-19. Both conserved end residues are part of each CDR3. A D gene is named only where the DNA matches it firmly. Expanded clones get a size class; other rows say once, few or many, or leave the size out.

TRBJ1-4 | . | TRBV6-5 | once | CASSYGAPNEKLFF | TGTGCCAGCAGTTACGGGGCCCCAAATGAAAAACTGTTTTTT
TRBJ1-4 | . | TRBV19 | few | CASSTAGTFEKLFF | TGTGCCAGTAGTACCGCCGGGACTTTTGAAAAACTGTTTTTT
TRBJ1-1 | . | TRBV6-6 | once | CASSYPETNTEAFF | TGTGCCAGCAGTTACCCCGAGACAAACACTGAAGCTTTCTTT
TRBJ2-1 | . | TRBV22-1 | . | CPGSDGDRGSGQFF | TGTCCTGGGAGCGACGGGGACAGGGGGTCGGGGCAGTTCTTC
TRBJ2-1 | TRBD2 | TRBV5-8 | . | CARAGTTFYNEQFF | TGTGCCAGGGCCGGGACTACATTTTACAATGAGCAGTTCTTC
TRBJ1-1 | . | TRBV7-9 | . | CASVDSPMNTEAFF | TGTGCCAGCGTAGACAGTCCCATGAACACTGAAGCTTTCTTT
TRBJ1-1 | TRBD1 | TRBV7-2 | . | CASRTGVNTEAFF | TGTGCCAGCAGGACAGGGGTGAACACTGAAGCTTTCTTT
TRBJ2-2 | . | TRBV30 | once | CAWGRPNTGELFF | TGTGCCTGGGGGAGGCCGAACACCGGGGAGCTGTTTTTT
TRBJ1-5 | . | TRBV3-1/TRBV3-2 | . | CASTRWGGNQPQHF | TGTGCCAGCACCCGGTGGGGGGGCAATCAGCCCCAGCATTTT
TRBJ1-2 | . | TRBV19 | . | CASSGGGWGYTF | TGTGCCAGTAGCGGAGGAGGCTGGGGCTACACCTTC
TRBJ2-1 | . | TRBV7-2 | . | CASSPRPGANEQFF | TGTGCCAGCAGCCCTCGCCCAGGGGCCAATGAGCAGTTCTTC
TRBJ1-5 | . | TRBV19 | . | CASSKGQGNQPQHF | TGTGCCAGTAGTAAAGGCCAGGGAAACCAGCCCCAGCATTTT